This entry lists 28 T cell receptor beta chains sequenced from one sample in a study of blood T cell repertoires in COVID-19. The method was immunoSEQ multiplex PCR; TCRdb's version includes in-frame clones alone and lacks a portion of them. The sample has about 180,000 clones; about 83% are singletons. Sequences were obtained from PBMCs or T cells enriched from blood (not recorded which). These receptors all come from a woman aged 30 to 39 who had recovered from COVID-19.

The genes are TRBV28 and TRBJ2-1; 7 bases fit TRBD1. The J segment lost 4 bases and the V segment lost 6 bases, leaving 3 bases of the junction unmatched. Germline V gene sequence: CDR1 MDHEN, CDR2 SYDVKM. The CDR3 has 13 residues. CDR3 loop: CASSPGQYNEQFF. In DNA, the CDR3 is TGTGCCAGCAGCCCGGGACAGTACAATGAGCAGTTCTTC.

V usage is TRBV19 and J usage is TRBJ2-3; the match to TRBD2 covers 8 bases. Germline assignment: CDR1 LNHDA and CDR2 SQIVND (reference sequence). The CDR3 is made up of 13 amino acids. After removal of 7 bases from V and 3 bases from J, the junction contained 3 bases not matched to a gene. In DNA, the CDR3 is TGTGCCAGTAACGGCGGGAGGACAGATACGCAGTATTTT. Its protein is CASNGGRTDTQYF.

In its sample, this clone was seen once. V is TRBV27 and J is TRBJ2-7, with TRBD1 as a possible D gene (5 bases). Trimming stripped 10 bases from V and 4 bases from J, with 14 bases between. Germline loops: CDR1 MNHEY, CDR2 SMNVEV (reference sequence). The CDR3 loop spans 12 amino acids. This CDR3 is CAIVRVPYEQYF. As DNA, the CDR3 is TGTGCCATTGTCAGGGTCCCTTACGAGCAGTACTTC.

V usage is TRBV10-1 and J usage is TRBJ2-2; 14 bases are shared with TRBD2. V was pared by 8 bases and J by 3 bases, with 29 bases of the junction left unmatched. The CDR3 consists of 24 residues. Germline V CDR1 and CDR2: WNHNN, SYGVQD (reference sequence). The CDR3 DNA reads as TGCGCCAGCCCCCGGCCATTTGGAATACGGAGAGGACTAGCGGGAGGAAAGGACACCGGGGAGCTGTTTTTT. Residues: CASPRPFGIRRGLAGGKDTGELFF.

The chain employs TRBV29-1 and TRBJ1-1; TRBD1 agrees at 7 bases. The CDR3 is 13 amino acids. Trimming cost V 3 bases and J 5 bases; bases outside gene matches: 6. Germline lookup yields CDR1 SQVTM and CDR2 ANQGSEA. DNA of the CDR3: TGCAGCGTTGATAGACAGGGTGGGACTGAAGCTTTCTTT. It translates to CSVDRQGGTEAFF.

The V gene is TRBV19, the J gene TRBJ1-5; 7 nucleotides agree with TRBD1. J was trimmed by 0 bases and V by 0 bases; bases with no gene match: 11. This CDR3 has 19 amino acids. The germline CDR1 and CDR2 sequences are LNHDA and SQIVND (reference sequence). CDR3 sequence: CASSIEGGGTVISNQPQHF. The CDR3 coding sequence is TGTGCCAGTAGTATAGAAGGGGGCGGGACAGTAATTAGCAATCAGCCCCAGCATTTT.

This clone was seen a single time. The chain has TRBV27 and TRBJ2-1; D is perhaps TRBD1 (6 bases). The V gene lost 3 bases and the J gene lost 6 bases, with 9 bases spanning the gap. The CDR3 loop spans 13 amino acids. Germline CDR1 reads MNHEY; CDR2 reads SMNVEV (reference sequence). CDR3 residues: CASSFGQTNEQFF. For the CDR3, the DNA is TGTGCCAGCAGTTTTGGACAGACCAATGAGCAGTTCTTC.

The chain employs TRBV7-8 and TRBJ2-1; 12 nucleotides align to TRBD2. The CDR3 is 18 amino acids. Germline CDR1 is SGHVS and CDR2 is FQNEAQ. The ends lost 0 bases at V and 5 bases at J; junction bases unmatched: 8. Here the CDR3 DNA reads TGTGCCAGCAGCTTAGCAGCCTCAAGACTAGCGGGAGACAATGAGCAGTTCTTC. Translation: CASSLAASRLAGDNEQFF. Full variable domain (rest looked up from reference TRBV7-8 and TRBJ2-1): GAGVSQSPRYKVAKRGQDVALRCDPISGHVSLFWYQQALGQGPEFLTYFQNEAQLDKSGLPSDRFFAERPEGSVSTLKIQRTQQEDSAVYLCASSLAASRLAGDNEQFFGPGTRLTVL.

The J gene is TRBJ1-1, the V gene TRBV9, with D hard to call. This CDR3 has 11 amino acids. V shed 3 bases and J shed 3 bases, with 3 bases lying between them. Germline V gene lookup returns CDR1 SGDLS and CDR2 YYNGEE. The CDR3, as DNA: TGTGCCAGCAGCGCAGACACTGAAGCTTTCTTT. The encoded protein is CASSADTEAFF.

The rearrangement joins TRBV9 to TRBJ2-7; possible D gene TRBD2, 6 bases. Germline-derived CDR1 and CDR2 are SGDLS and YYNGEE. The CDR3 is 14 residues long. V lost 1 base to trimming and J lost 5 bases, with 13 bases between them. The CDR3 bases are TGTGCCAGCAGCGTAATGGGAGGTCGGGACGAGCAGTACTTC. Its protein is CASSVMGGRDEQYF. Looking up the rest from reference TRBV9 and TRBJ2-7 gives the full variable domain: DSGVTQTPKHLITATGQRVTLRCSPRSGDLSVYWYQQSLDQGLQFLIQYYNGEERAKGNILERFSAQQFPDLHSELNLSSLELGDSALYFCASSVMGGRDEQYFGPGTRLTVT.

This clone was detected only once. The rearrangement links TRBV20-1 to TRBJ1-1; no definite D call. Germline V lookup: CDR1 DFQATT, CDR2 SNEGSKA (reference sequence). V lost 0 bases to trimming and J lost 8 bases, with 7 bases between them. The CDR3 loop spans 11 amino acids. In DNA form, the CDR3 reads TGCAGTGCTAGAGATATTCGGGAAGCTTTCTTT. It specifies CSARDIREAFF.

The rearrangement joins TRBV5-6 to TRBJ2-5, with 8 bases aligning to TRBD2. With 2 bases clipped from V and 4 bases from J, the junction kept 4 bases outside the gene matches. The CDR3 totals 14 residues. Germline V gene sequence: CDR1 SGHDT, CDR2 YYEEEE. This chain's CDR3 is CASSFVGGVETQYF. The CDR3 nucleotides read TGTGCCAGCAGCTTCGTCGGGGGGGTAGAGACCCAGTACTTC.

The chain couples TRBV6-5 to TRBJ2-3; D is possibly TRBD2 (5 bases). The CDR3 contains 15 residues. The germline V and J ends were trimmed by 5 bases and 2 bases, with 14 bases remaining between them. Germline-derived CDR1 and CDR2 are MNHEY and SVGAGI. CDR3 loop: CASSLAGVYTDTQYF. CDR3 coding DNA: TGTGCCAGCAGTCTCGCCGGGGTTTACACAGATACGCAGTATTTT.

This clone was seen a handful of times. Within the sample, other DNA sequences also encode this same CDR3. The rearrangement uses TRBV11-2 and TRBJ2-7; possible D gene TRBD1, 5 bases. Per the germline V gene, CDR1 is SGHAT and CDR2 is FQNNGV. The CDR3 length is 13 residues. V lost 3 bases and J 4 bases, leaving 10 bases between the germline ends. As DNA, the CDR3 is TGTGCCAGCAGCTTGGCAGGGTCTTACGAGCAGTACTTC. Amino acid sequence: CASSLAGSYEQYF.

This clone has a handful of counts. The V call is TRBV11-2, the J call TRBJ2-7, with 8 bases aligning to TRBD2. CDR1 is SGHAT and CDR2 is FQNNGV in the germline V gene. The V gene end was trimmed by 5 bases and the J gene end by 0 bases; junction bases not matched to a gene: 3. This CDR3 spans 14 amino acids. The CDR3 coding sequence is TGTGCCAGCAGCCCCACTAGCGGCTCCTACGAGCAGTACTTC. Translation gives CASSPTSGSYEQYF.

V gene TRBV28 combines with J gene TRBJ1-1; D is perhaps TRBD1 (6 bases). Germline V gene sequence: CDR1 MDHEN, CDR2 SYDVKM. Trimming shortened V by 8 bases and J by 0 bases, and 19 bases separated the two germline ends. The CDR3 sequence is 16 residues long. Here the CDR3 reads CASGDNTDDMNTEAFF. DNA for the CDR3: TGTGCCAGCGGGGACAACACGGACGACATGAACACTGAAGCTTTCTTT.

The chain links TRBV5-1 to TRBJ1-1, with 8 nucleotides matching TRBD1. Germline V CDR1 and CDR2: SGHRS, YFSETQ. V lost 5 bases, J lost 2 bases, and 5 bases stayed unmatched. The CDR3 contains 14 residues. The CDR3 sequence: CASRHRGDNTEAFF. Written as DNA, the CDR3 is TGCGCCAGCAGGCACAGGGGGGATAACACTGAAGCTTTCTTT. Together with reference TRBV5-1 and TRBJ1-1, the CDR3 gives the full variable domain: KAGVTQTPRYLIKTRGQQVTLSCSPISGHRSVSWYQQTPGQGLQFLFEYFSETQRNKGNFPGRFSGRQFSNSRSEMNVSTLELGDSALYLCASRHRGDNTEAFFGQGTRLTVV.

This chain uses TRBV28 with TRBJ1-1; TRBD1 matches at 7 bases. CDR1 and CDR2 from the germline V gene are MDHEN and SYDVKM. Losses at the gene ends were 1 base for V and 5 bases for J; bases not matched to a gene: 10. CDR3 length equals 16 residues. The CDR3 nucleotides read TGTGCCAGCAGTTTATTTGGGACAGCAAGCACTACTGAAGCTTTCTTT. It encodes CASSLFGTASTTEAFF.

The chain uses TRBV5-1 and TRBJ2-7, with TRBD1 identical over 9 bases. From germline, CDR1 is SGHRS and CDR2 YFSETQ. The CDR3 is 15 residues long. With V trimmed by 3 bases and J by 5 bases, 9 bases remained unmatched. This CDR3 is CASSSGTGLIDEQYF. DNA for the CDR3: TGCGCCAGCAGCTCCGGGACAGGGCTGATCGACGAGCAGTACTTC.

This clone was seen only once. The rearrangement uses TRBV24-1 and TRBJ2-7; D not resolved. V was clipped by 4 bases and J by 4 bases, with 25 bases between them. The CDR3 contains 18 residues. Looked up from germline, CDR1 is KGHDR and CDR2 is SFDVKD. The CDR3 sequence: CATSDPSFLPLLLYEQYF. The CDR3 DNA reads as TGTGCCACCAGTGACCCCTCTTTTCTTCCCCTACTGCTGTACGAGCAGTACTTC.

V usage is TRBV2 and J usage is TRBJ2-5; D perhaps matches TRBD2 (6 bases). Germline assignment: CDR1 SNHLY and CDR2 FYNNEI. V was pared by 7 bases and J by 2 bases, with 11 bases between. The CDR3 runs to 13 residues. The CDR3 bases are TGTGCCAGCACCCTGGGGGGTCAAGAGACCCAGTACTTC. Protein product: CASTLGGQETQYF.

The chain joins TRBV7-3 to TRBJ2-2; weak D call: TRBD2 (6 bases). V was trimmed by 5 bases and J by 5 bases, leaving 15 bases between them. CDR1 and CDR2 (germline): SGHTA, FQGTGA. The CDR3 has 15 residues. The CDR3 sequence is CASSEISGPTGELFF. The CDR3 DNA follows: TGTGCCAGCAGCGAGATTAGCGGACCAACCGGGGAGCTGTTTTTT.

The chain couples TRBV5-1 to TRBJ2-2, with 8 bases that match TRBD1. This CDR3 has 11 amino acids. The germline gives CDR1 SGHRS, CDR2 YFSETQ. Trimming at V came to 9 bases and at J to 8 bases, leaving 3 bases not matched to a gene. In nucleotides, the CDR3 is TGCGCCACCGGACAGGGAGGGGAGCTGTTTTTT. Translating it yields CATGQGGELFF.

V is TRBV28 and J is TRBJ1-2, with D maybe TRBD1 (5 bases). This CDR3 comprises 13 residues. The V end lost 7 bases, the J end lost 8 bases, and 17 bases lay between the germline ends. CDR1 and CDR2 from the germline V gene are MDHEN and SYDVKM. In DNA form, the CDR3 reads TGTGCCAGCACCGTGGGCGGGGGACGGGGCTACACCTTC. It is translated as CASTVGGGRGYTF.

The chain links TRBV21-1 to TRBJ2-7; the table's TRBD2 call for D was not verified on the DNA. TRBV21-1 is reported as a pseudogene. CDR3 length equals 16 residues. The CDR3 region has the DNA TGTGCCAGCAGCAAAAGGGAGGGACTCGGGACCTACGAGCAGTACTTC. It specifies CASSKREGLGTYEQYF.

The chain links TRBV9 to TRBJ1-2, with no clear D. The CDR3 contains 14 residues. From germline, CDR1 is SGDLS and CDR2 YYNGEE. Trimming took off 5 bases at V and 2 bases at J, with 13 bases between the two ends. CDR3: CASRKLEENYGYTF. The CDR3 nucleotides are TGTGCCAGCAGAAAATTAGAGGAGAACTATGGCTACACCTTC.

The V call is TRBV7-6, the J call TRBJ1-1; no reliable D call. The germline V and J ends were trimmed by 5 bases and 7 bases, with 11 bases remaining between them. The germline gives CDR1 SGHVS, CDR2 FNYEAQ. This CDR3 spans 12 amino acids. The CDR3 region has the DNA TGTGCCAGCAGCATACCAGGACTTGAAGCTTTCTTT. Translated, it gives CASSIPGLEAFF. Using reference TRBV7-6 and TRBJ1-1 for the parts outside the CDR3, the full variable domain is GAGVSQSPRYKVTKRGQDVALRCDPISGHVSLYWYRQALGQGPEFLTYFNYEAQQDKSGLPNDRFSAERPEGSISTLTIQRTEQRDSAMYRCASSIPGLEAFFGQGTRLTVV.

The CDR3 loop reads CASSPISRLRRHF. CDR3 bases: TGTGCCAGCAGTCCCATATCCCGTCTAAGGAGGCATTTT. This chain connects TRBV28 to TRBJ1-5, with D hard to call. CDR1 and CDR2 from the germline V gene are MDHEN and SYDVKM. The CDR3 is 13 amino acids. V lost 5 bases and J lost 15, with 20 bases in between.